What follows are 26 T cell receptor beta chains derived from one specimen sequenced in a study of blood T cell repertoires in COVID-19. Method: immunoSEQ multiplex PCR; TCRdb's copy keeps in-frame clones and lacks some. The sample has approximately 280,000 clones, 89% seen once. The sequenced sample consisted of PBMCs or T cells enriched from blood (not recorded which). The receptors derive from a woman in her sixties or seventies who had recovered from COVID-19.

This rearrangement joins TRBV5-5 to TRBJ2-2; no definite D call. Germline loops: CDR1 SGHKS, CDR2 YYEKEE (reference sequence). V was clipped by 0 bases and J by 5 bases, with 5 bases between them. The CDR3 covers 13 residues. Here the CDR3 reads CASSLGVTGELFF. In DNA form, the CDR3 reads TGTGCCAGCAGCTTGGGAGTTACCGGGGAGCTGTTTTTT. The full variable domain, in which reference TRBV5-5 and TRBJ2-2 provide the parts outside the CDR3, is DAGVTQSPTHLIKTRGQQVTLRCSPISGHKSVSWYQQVLGQGPQFIFQYYEKEERGRGNFPDRFSARQFPNYSSELNVNALLLGDSALYLCASSLGVTGELFFGEGSRLTVL.

The chain has TRBV11-2 and TRBJ1-3, with D uncertain. Trimming pared 2 bases from V and 4 bases from J, leaving 6 bases between. The CDR3 extends over 13 amino acids. Germline V gene lookup returns CDR1 SGHAT and CDR2 FQNNGV. The CDR3 protein is CASSLQYGNTIYF. The CDR3 DNA reads as TGTGCCAGCAGCTTACAGTACGGAAACACCATATATTTT.

This chain joins TRBV2 and TRBJ2-3; no definite D call. The CDR3 contains 11 residues. V shed 7 bases and J shed 2 bases, with 4 bases lying between them. Germline V gives CDR1 SNHLY, CDR2 FYNNEI. The CDR3 region is CASTSTDTQYF. The CDR3 DNA follows: TGTGCCAGCACCTCCACAGATACGCAGTATTTT.

In its sample, this clone was seen once. The DNA of the CDR3 is TGTGCCAGCAGCCAAGAACAGGGTATGAACACTGAAGCTTTCTTT. This sequence encodes CASSQEQGMNTEAFF. V gene TRBV14 combines with J gene TRBJ1-1, with a possible D match to TRBD1 (6 bases). Trimming took off 0 bases at V and 0 bases at J, with 8 bases between the two ends. This CDR3 contains 15 residues. Germline V gene data show CDR1 as SGHDN and CDR2 as FVKESK.

Of note for this clone: The sample has other DNA sequences that encode this CDR3 too. V is TRBV6-1 and J is TRBJ2-3; TRBD1 is a possible D gene (6 bases). The CDR3 contains 15 residues. Germline-derived CDR1 and CDR2 are MNHNS and SASEGT. V shed 3 bases and J shed 0 bases, with 10 bases lying between them. The CDR3 DNA is TGTGCCAGCAGTGATCAGGGGTTGAGCACAGATACGCAGTATTTT. It yields the protein CASSDQGLSTDTQYF.

This sequence joins TRBV19 and TRBJ2-4; the D gene is possibly TRBD1 (6 bases). Trimming took off 3 bases at V and 1 base at J, with 22 bases between the two ends. This CDR3 is 19 amino acids long. CDR1 and CDR2 from the germline V gene are LNHDA and SQIVND (reference sequence). The CDR3 DNA follows: TGTGCCAGTAGTATCCCTACCAGGGCCTACGACAGGGCCAAAAACATTCAGTACTTC. Residues: CASSIPTRAYDRAKNIQYF. Full variable domain (outside the CDR3, taken from reference TRBV19 and TRBJ2-4): DGGITQSPKYLFRKEGQNVTLSCEQNLNHDAMYWYRQDPGQGLRLIYYSQIVNDFQKGDIAEGYSVSREKKESFPLTVTSAQKNPTAFYLCASSIPTRAYDRAKNIQYFGAGTRLSVL.

The chain is built from TRBV5-1 and TRBJ1-5; D unresolved. Trimming shortened V by 1 base and J by 3 bases, and 5 bases separated the two germline ends. The CDR3 covers 13 residues. Germline CDR1 and CDR2: SGHRS and YFSETQ. The CDR3 DNA reads TGCGCCAGCAGCTTGTATTACAATCAGCCCCAGCATTTT. Translation: CASSLYYNQPQHF.

The sample holds one count of this clone. The rearrangement uses TRBV6-5 and TRBJ1-2, with 7 nucleotides matching TRBD1. V dropped 6 bases and J dropped 6; count of bases not matched to a gene: 13. This CDR3 comprises 15 residues. Germline V gene sequence: CDR1 MNHEY, CDR2 SVGAGI. CDR3 DNA: TGTGCCAGCAGCGTACCGAGGGGGCCCGCGGATGGCTACACCTTC. Protein: CASSVPRGPADGYTF.

V is TRBV7-9 and J is TRBJ2-7, with 9 positions matching TRBD2. Trimming removed 10 bases from V and 6 bases from J; junction bases left unmatched: 10. The CDR3 is 13 amino acids. The germline V gene has CDR1 SEHNR and CDR2 FQNEAQ (reference sequence). The CDR3 here is CAMGWREGSEQYF. Written as DNA, the CDR3 is TGTGCCATGGGCTGGCGGGAGGGCTCCGAGCAGTACTTC.

This chain joins TRBV27 and TRBJ2-2; D possibly corresponds to TRBD1 (5 bases). The CDR3 covers 15 residues. The ends were cut back, 8 bases at V and 7 bases at J, with 20 bases in the middle. Germline V gene lookup returns CDR1 MNHEY and CDR2 SMNVEV (reference sequence). This CDR3 reads CASLSGRASGGELFF. The CDR3 region has the DNA TGTGCCAGCCTCTCGGGCAGGGCCTCTGGCGGGGAGCTGTTTTTT.

In DNA form, the CDR3 reads TGCGCCAGCAGCCGCGACAGGGGGGATGGCTACACCTTC. It is translated as CASSRDRGDGYTF. This chain connects TRBV5-1 to TRBJ1-2; 9 bases fit TRBD1. The CDR3 consists of 13 residues. With 4 bases clipped from V and 6 bases from J, the junction kept 4 bases outside the gene matches. CDR1 is SGHRS and CDR2 is YFSETQ in the germline V gene.

In its sample, this clone was seen once. The J gene is TRBJ1-2, the V gene TRBV28; D might be TRBD1 (6 bases). This CDR3 has 14 residues. Trimming shortened V by 3 bases and J by 7 bases, and 15 bases separated the two germline ends. Germline V gene sequence: CDR1 MDHEN, CDR2 SYDVKM. The CDR3 loop is CASSFRGTISGYTF. DNA of the CDR3: TGTGCCAGCAGTTTTAGGGGGACCATCTCTGGCTACACCTTC.

The chain couples TRBV5-1 to TRBJ1-3; D is unclear. Trimming took off 4 bases at V and 0 bases at J, with 8 bases between the two ends. CDR1 SGHRS and CDR2 YFSETQ come from the germline V gene. The CDR3 is made up of 14 amino acids. The CDR3, as DNA: TGCGCCAGCAGCGTGACAAGCTCTGGAAACACCATATATTTT. Translating gives CASSVTSSGNTIYF.

On this clone: This CDR3 is also generated by other DNA sequences in the sample. The chain has TRBV6-5 and TRBJ1-5, with D possibly being TRBD1 (5 bases). V lost 6 bases and J 4 bases, leaving 10 bases between the germline ends. CDR1 and CDR2 from the germline V gene are MNHEY and SVGAGI. The CDR3 is 13 residues long. The CDR3 DNA reads TGTGCCAGCAGCCCCCAGGGAAATCAGCCCCAGCATTTT. This translates into CASSPQGNQPQHF.

V is TRBV7-3 and J is TRBJ2-2, with TRBD2 as a possible D gene (6 bases). The CDR3 is 17 amino acids. V was cut by 4 bases and J by 6 bases, with 21 bases left in between. In germline, CDR1 is SGHTA, CDR2 FQGTGA. CDR3 amino acids: CASSSPLGGTRSGELFF. CDR3 DNA: TGTGCCAGCAGCTCACCCCTCGGGGGAACGCGGTCCGGGGAGCTGTTTTTT.

CDR3: CASSQTQGNYGYTF. The DNA for the CDR3 is TGTGCCAGCAGCCAGACACAGGGGAACTATGGCTACACCTTC. J is TRBJ1-2 and V is TRBV4-2; 7 bases agree with TRBD1. V was clipped by 3 bases and J by 2 bases; unmatched bases: 3. The CDR3 totals 14 residues. Germline CDR1 reads LGHNA; CDR2 reads YNFKEQ.

The chain is built from TRBV4-1 and TRBJ2-3; TRBD2 matches at 7 bases. Germline values: CDR1 MGHRA, CDR2 YSYEKL. CDR3 length equals 15 residues. V was clipped by 4 bases and J by 2 bases; unmatched bases: 6. The CDR3 DNA reads TGCGCCAGCAGCCCCGGGACTATAAACACAGATACGCAGTATTTT. Protein sequence: CASSPGTINTDTQYF.

In the case of this clone: At one boundary the junction diverges from the germline segment, which might be a read error. This sequence joins TRBV18 and TRBJ1-6, with TRBD1 matching over 9 bases. Germline CDR1 reads KGHSH; CDR2 reads LQKENI. This CDR3 region has 15 residues. The CDR3 is CASSPQGAYGSPLHF. CDR3 sequence (DNA): TGTGCCAGCTCTCCACAGGGGGCGTATGGATCACCCCTCCACTTT.

The rearrangement links TRBV28 to TRBJ1-4; D unclear. Trimming cost V 6 bases and J 1 base, with 12 bases left between them. CDR3 size: 15 residues. Germline CDR1 and CDR2: MDHEN and SYDVKM. The CDR3 region is CASRRTFGTNEKLFF. The CDR3 DNA reads as TGTGCCAGCAGGAGAACGTTTGGAACTAATGAAAAACTGTTTTTT.

This chain joins TRBV25-1 and TRBJ2-1; D gene uncertain. CDR1 is MGHDK and CDR2 is SYGVNS in the germline V gene. Trimming took off 9 bases at V and 0 bases at J, with 9 bases between the two ends. There are 13 residues in the CDR3. CDR3 DNA: TGTGCCAGGCCACTTAGCTCCTACAATGAGCAGTTCTTC. As protein: CARPLSSYNEQFF. Full variable domain (rest looked up from reference TRBV25-1 and TRBJ2-1): EADIYQTPRYLVIGTGKKITLECSQTMGHDKMYWYQQDPGMELHLIHYSYGVNSTEKGDLSSESTVSRIRTEHFPLTLESARPSHTSQYLCARPLSSYNEQFFGPGTRLTVL.

The V and J genes are TRBV7-8 and TRBJ2-7; 10 bases align to TRBD1. The CDR3 has 15 amino acids. Per germline, CDR1 SGHVS and CDR2 FQNEAQ. The V segment lost 2 bases and the J segment 0 bases; nucleotides outside the gene matches: 1. The CDR3 bases are TGTGCCAGCAGCTTAAGGACAGGGGGCTCCTACGAGCAGTACTTC. It encodes CASSLRTGGSYEQYF. The whole variable domain, filled in from reference TRBV7-8 and TRBJ2-7, reads GAGVSQSPRYKVAKRGQDVALRCDPISGHVSLFWYQQALGQGPEFLTYFQNEAQLDKSGLPSDRFFAERPEGSVSTLKIQRTQQEDSAVYLCASSLRTGGSYEQYFGPGTRLTVT.

CDR3 region: CASSEQGQTNEKLFF. The CDR3 nucleotides read TGTGCCAGCAGTGAACAGGGACAGACTAATGAAAAACTGTTTTTT. V and J are TRBV2 and TRBJ1-4, with TRBD1 matching 7 bases. This CDR3 is 15 amino acids long. Germline trimming cut 2 bases from V and 2 bases from J; bases unmatched to any gene: 2. Germline CDR1 is SNHLY and CDR2 is FYNNEI.

The chain recombines TRBV7-9 with TRBJ1-3; the D gene is possibly TRBD1 (5 bases). Germline V gene sequence: CDR1 SEHNR, CDR2 FQNEAQ (reference sequence). The germline V and J ends were trimmed by 0 bases and 7 bases, with 7 bases remaining between them. The CDR3 loop spans 13 amino acids. CDR3 amino acids: CASSLAQGNTIYF. DNA for the CDR3: TGTGCCAGCAGCTTAGCCCAGGGTAACACCATATATTTT. The full variable domain, with the rest looked up from reference TRBV7-9 and TRBJ1-3, is DTGVSQNPRHKITKRGQNVTFRCDPISEHNRLYWYRQTLGQGPEFLTYFQNEAQLEKSRLLSDRFSAERPKGSFSTLEIQRTEQGDSAMYLCASSLAQGNTIYFGEGSWLTVV.

The chain recombines TRBV6-6 with TRBJ2-1; TRBD1 is a possible D gene (5 bases). CDR1 and CDR2 from the germline V gene are MNHNY and SVGAGI (reference sequence). The V end lost 0 bases, the J end lost 4 bases, and 13 bases lay between the germline ends. CDR3 length: 16 amino acids. The CDR3 DNA reads TGTGCCAGCAGTTACTCGAACCAGGGAAAGTACAATGAGCAGTTCTTC. It yields the protein CASSYSNQGKYNEQFF.

V usage is TRBV2 and J usage is TRBJ1-4, with D tentatively TRBD1 (5 bases). V lost 3 bases, J lost 6 bases, and 11 bases lay in between. This CDR3 contains 14 residues. Germline values: CDR1 SNHLY, CDR2 FYNNEI. The CDR3 DNA reads as TGTGCCAGCAGTGATAGGCAGGGTTATGAAAAACTGTTTTTT. Translation gives CASSDRQGYEKLFF.

The chain carries TRBV10-3 and TRBJ2-1, with 8 bases lining up with TRBD1. Looked up from germline, CDR1 is ENHRY and CDR2 is SYGVKD. Trimming took 6 bases from V and 9 from J; bases not matched to a gene: 7. The CDR3 totals 13 residues. In DNA form, the CDR3 reads TGTGCCATCAGGGACAGGGAAAAGGGTGAGCAGTTCTTC. Its translation: CAIRDREKGEQFF.